This TCR beta chain was sequenced in a study of CXCR3-negative and CXCR3-positive naive CD8 T cells. Germline lookup yields CDR1 MNHNS and CDR2 SASEGT. The CDR3 has 14 residues. TRB cDNA libraries were made by UMI-labeled 5' RACE. No DNA is given; TCRdb re-called the 5' RACE reads and lists each CDR3 protein once. The sample has about 130,000 distinct CDR3 sequences. The specimen sequenced was naive CXCR3- CD8+ T cells from blood. Subset given: CD45RO-CCR7+CD27+CD95- naive CD8+ T cells lacking CXCR3 (TNR3-). This receptor was taken from a human donor in good health. Some clones in this sample may be carry-over from other donors' samples. The chain joins TRBV6-1 to TRBJ1-1; TCRdb indicates TRBD1, and absent DNA this call remains unverified. CDR3 loop: CASRPRGSNTEAFF.